Following are 8 T cell receptor beta chains from one sample sequenced in a study of long-term antiretroviral therapy in people with HIV. The authors ran the immunoSEQ assay, v3.0, at survey level. Repertoires were generated with immunoSEQ multiplex PCR, while TCRdb's copy carries only in-frame clones and drops some. This sample carries just over 20,000 clones, roughly 79% of them seen once, and the ten largest clones take roughly 4.9%. This material consisted of unsorted PBMCs, taken 0.5 years after starting antiretroviral therapy. These receptor sequences come from a man younger than 30 with HIV.

This chain links TRBV11-2 with TRBJ1-5, with D possibly matching TRBD1 (6 bases). V was shortened by 0 bases and J by 5 bases, with 11 bases between the two germline ends. CDR1 SGHAT and CDR2 FQNNGV come from the germline V gene. This CDR3 has 15 amino acids. The CDR3 DNA reads TGTGCCAGCAGCTTAGATCAGGGGCGTTATCAGCCCCAGCATTTT. Translated, it gives CASSLDQGRYQPQHF. The variable domain in full, completed from reference TRBV11-2 and TRBJ1-5, reads EAGVAQSPRYKIIEKRQSVAFWCNPISGHATLYWYQQILGQGPKLLIQFQNNGVVDDSQLPKDRFSAERLKGVDSTLKIQPAKLEDSAVYLCASSLDQGRYQPQHFGDGTRLSIL.

In DNA form, the CDR3 reads TGTGCCAGTAGTATACCAACTGGTCTTGAAGCTTTCTTT. Encoded protein: CASSIPTGLEAFF. The chain recombines TRBV19 with TRBJ1-1; D unclear. The CDR3 runs to 13 residues. V was clipped by 2 bases and J by 7 bases, with 11 bases between them. Germline-derived CDR1 and CDR2 are LNHDA and SQIVND (reference sequence).

The chain couples TRBV27 to TRBJ2-1, with D unresolved. Germline lookup yields CDR1 MNHEY and CDR2 SMNVEV (reference sequence). The CDR3 covers 13 residues. Trimming removed 3 bases from V and 7 bases from J, with 10 bases in between. CDR3: CASSLGTVNEQFF. For the CDR3, the DNA is TGTGCCAGCAGTTTGGGAACGGTAAATGAGCAGTTCTTC.

DNA of the CDR3: TGTGCCACGGCTGGGGGGGGACAGCCGCGTAGGTGGGATGGCTACACCTTC. Amino acid sequence: CATAGGGQPRRWDGYTF. The chain recombines TRBV5-4 with TRBJ1-2; 7 bases are a match to TRBD1. Germline V gene data show CDR1 as SGHNT and CDR2 as YYREEE (reference sequence). This CDR3 comprises 17 residues. The J segment lost 6 bases and the V segment lost 9 bases, leaving 23 bases of the junction unmatched.

By sample share, this clone is medium-sized. The J gene is TRBJ1-5, the V gene TRBV19; D remains ambiguous. Germline CDR1 and CDR2: LNHDA and SQIVND (reference sequence). This CDR3 region has 12 residues. Trimming shortened V by 9 bases and J by 2 bases, and 8 bases separated the two germline ends. CDR3 in DNA: TGTGCCAGCGACTCCGGCAATCAGCCCCAGCATTTT. It specifies CASDSGNQPQHF. The full variable domain, in which reference TRBV19 and TRBJ1-5 provide the parts outside the CDR3, is DGGITQSPKYLFRKEGQNVTLSCEQNLNHDAMYWYRQDPGQGLRLIYYSQIVNDFQKGDIAEGYSVSREKKESFPLTVTSAQKNPTAFYLCASDSGNQPQHFGDGTRLSIL.

The sample holds one count of this clone. The V and J genes are TRBV5-6 and TRBJ1-5; no clear D gene. This CDR3 is 15 amino acids long. CDR1 SGHDT and CDR2 YYEEEE come from the germline V gene. The ends were cut back, 2 bases at V and 4 bases at J, with 13 bases in the middle. CDR3 bases: TGTGCCAGCAGCTTATCCGCGCTCGGAAATCAGCCCCAGCATTTT. This gives the protein CASSLSALGNQPQHF.

The chain links TRBV10-3 to TRBJ2-7, with TRBD2 as a possible D gene (6 bases). Germline CDR1 reads ENHRY; CDR2 reads SYGVKD. The CDR3 consists of 15 residues. V gave up 3 bases and J gave up 7 bases, with 19 bases separating them. CDR3 protein: CAISDLGTPTGEQYF. The CDR3 nucleotides read TGTGCCATCAGTGATCTAGGGACTCCGACGGGGGAGCAGTACTTC.

The chain carries TRBV5-1 and TRBJ2-1; the match to TRBD2 covers 13 bases. Germline CDR1 is SGHRS and CDR2 is YFSETQ. The CDR3 length is 15 residues. V was pared by 4 bases and J by 8 bases, with 6 bases of the junction left unmatched. CDR3 loop: CASSRTSGGVYEQFF. The DNA for the CDR3 is TGCGCCAGCAGCCGGACTAGCGGGGGTGTATATGAGCAGTTCTTC.